The 28 T cell receptor beta chains presented below share a single source sample, sequenced in a study of naive and memory T cell subsets. Two oligonucleotides, mixed equimolar, formed the beta constant-region primer covering TRBC1 and TRBC2. TCRdb itself ran the UMI-ligation and nested PCR reads through MiXCR, one entry per CDR3 protein. The profile covers some 36,000 distinct CDR3 sequences, with more than 10% appearing a single time and approximately 20% taken by the ten largest. Sample: effector memory CD4+ T cells from blood. Described subset: effector memory, CD45RA- CD27-. These receptors came from a human donor in good health.

The chain combines TRBV5-6 with TRBJ1-2; D call uncertain. CDR1 and CDR2 from the germline V gene are SGHDT and YYEEEE. The CDR3 runs to 14 residues. V was pared by 0 bases and J by 2 bases, with 8 bases between. Here the CDR3 DNA reads TGTGCCAGCAGCTTGGTTGGGGTAAACTATGGCTACACCTTC. Protein: CASSLVGVNYGYTF.

The V gene is TRBV20-1, the J gene TRBJ2-3, with D possibly being TRBD2 (6 bases). Trimming left V 5 bases short and J 2 bases short, with 17 bases between. The CDR3 has 15 amino acids. Germline V gene lookup returns CDR1 DFQATT and CDR2 SNEGSKA (reference sequence). The CDR3, as DNA: TGCAGTGCTGGAAACCCCGGGACTCTCACAGATACGCAGTATTTT. Translated: CSAGNPGTLTDTQYF.

The chain couples TRBV27 to TRBJ1-5; D is unresolved. CDR1 and CDR2 from the germline V gene are MNHEY and SMNVEV (reference sequence). Trimming took off 6 bases at V and 3 bases at J, with 12 bases between the two ends. The CDR3 length is 14 residues. The CDR3 nucleotides are TGTGCCAGCAGGATTGGGCAGGCCAATCAGCCCCAGCATTTT. Translating gives CASRIGQANQPQHF.

V and J are TRBV20-1 and TRBJ1-4; D uncertain. Germline loops: CDR1 DFQATT, CDR2 SNEGSKA (reference sequence). The CDR3 spans 14 residues. The ends were cut back, 6 bases at V and 0 bases at J, with 11 bases in the middle. DNA of the CDR3: TGCAGTGCCGCAACACCGTCAACTAATGAAAAACTGTTTTTT. It codes for CSAATPSTNEKLFF.

The chain combines TRBV29-1 with TRBJ2-3, with TRBD2 matching over 7 bases. V lost 3 bases, J lost 4 bases, and 7 bases stayed unmatched. Looked up from germline, CDR1 is SQVTM and CDR2 is ANQGSEA. The CDR3 loop spans 14 amino acids. For the CDR3, the DNA is TGCAGCGTTGAGGGCGGGGGAGAGGCAGATACGCAGTATTTT. Protein product: CSVEGGGEADTQYF.

J is TRBJ1-5 and V is TRBV7-2; D is ambiguous. The V gene lost 0 bases and the J gene lost 7 bases, with 10 bases spanning the gap. There are 14 residues in the CDR3. Germline lookup yields CDR1 SGHTA and CDR2 FQGNSA. CDR3 DNA: TGTGCCAGCAGCTTAGCTGCCGGGAACCAGCCCCAGCATTTT. Translated: CASSLAAGNQPQHF.

V usage is TRBV5-4 and J usage is TRBJ1-5, with D hard to call. In germline, CDR1 is SGHNT, CDR2 YYREEE (reference sequence). CDR3 length equals 15 residues. V dropped 0 bases and J dropped 3 bases, with 10 bases sitting between them. Here the CDR3 reads CASSLAGGNNQPQHF. In nucleotides, the CDR3 is TGTGCCAGCAGCTTGGCGGGAGGAAACAATCAGCCCCAGCATTTT.

This clonotype was recorded at least ten times. The chain carries TRBV20-1 and TRBJ2-4, with a possible D match to TRBD2 (5 bases). Germline V gene data show CDR1 as DFQATT and CDR2 as SNEGSKA (reference sequence). The CDR3 is 14 amino acids. V was cut by 3 bases and J by 0 bases, with 9 bases left in between. The CDR3 protein is CSAREALAKNIQYF. CDR3 bases: TGCAGTGCTAGGGAGGCGCTAGCCAAAAACATTCAGTACTTC.

The chain combines TRBV6-2 or TRBV6-3 with TRBJ2-1; D may be TRBD2 (6 bases). The CDR3 runs to 14 residues. Germline-derived CDR1 and CDR2 are MNHEY and SVGEGT. V was trimmed by 7 bases and J by 9 bases, leaving 19 bases between them. The CDR3, as DNA: TGTGCCAGCACCCCAACCACTAGCTGGGGTGAGCAGTTCTTC. Translation: CASTPTTSWGEQFF.

The V and J genes are TRBV3-1 and TRBJ2-1; a possible D gene is TRBD2 (5 bases). V lost 1 base and J 15 bases, leaving 19 bases between the germline ends. Germline CDR1 LGHDT, CDR2 YNNKEL (reference sequence). There are 14 residues in the CDR3. The CDR3 nucleotides are TGTGCCAGCAGCCAAGGACTACCAGGTGGGCAACCGTTCTTC. This gives the protein CASSQGLPGGQPFF.

The CDR3: CAWSAGNFGYTF. The DNA of the CDR3 is TGTGCCTGGAGTGCAGGGAACTTCGGCTACACCTTC. The chain combines TRBV30 with TRBJ1-2; weak D call: TRBD1 (5 bases). Trimming left V 1 base short and J 8 bases short, with 11 bases between. CDR1 and CDR2 (germline): GTSNPN, SVGIG (reference sequence). The CDR3 covers 12 residues.

The CDR3: CAISGSSGSYEQYF. The CDR3, as DNA: TGTGCCATCAGTGGATCTAGCGGGAGCTACGAGCAGTACTTC. V gene TRBV10-3 combines with J gene TRBJ2-7, with 10 bases aligning to TRBD2. The CDR3 spans 14 residues. With V trimmed by 4 bases and J by 3 bases, 3 bases remained unmatched. The germline CDR1 and CDR2 sequences are ENHRY and SYGVKD.

The rearrangement links TRBV27 to TRBJ1-5; D is unclear. The CDR3 sequence is 16 residues long. CDR1 and CDR2 from the germline V gene are MNHEY and SMNVEV (reference sequence). V gave up 6 bases and J gave up 2 bases, with 17 bases separating them. The CDR3 region is CASRLQAMGGNQPQHF. The CDR3 DNA reads as TGTGCCAGCAGATTGCAGGCGATGGGAGGCAATCAGCCCCAGCATTTT.

V is TRBV5-8 and J is TRBJ1-2; 10 positions match TRBD1. Trimming at V came to 4 bases and at J to 2 bases, leaving 5 bases not matched to a gene. This CDR3 has 15 residues. CDR1 is SGHTS, CDR2 YDEGEE, per germline. CDR3 coding DNA: TGTGCCAGCAGCCCCCGGGACAGGGGAAACTATGGCTACACCTTC. Translating gives CASSPRDRGNYGYTF.

The rearrangement uses TRBV20-1 and TRBJ2-3; D not certain. Trimming shortened V by 3 bases and J by 0 bases, and 10 bases separated the two germline ends. Germline assignment: CDR1 DFQATT and CDR2 SNEGSKA (reference sequence). The CDR3 has 14 residues. The CDR3 sequence is CSARRTPSTDTQYF. The CDR3 DNA is TGCAGTGCTAGGCGGACCCCTAGCACAGATACGCAGTATTTT.

By frequency in the sample, this clonotype is large. This chain connects TRBV20-1 to TRBJ1-5, with D possibly being TRBD1 (5 bases). The CDR3 contains 15 residues. CDR1 and CDR2 (germline): DFQATT, SNEGSKA (reference sequence). V was clipped by 2 bases and J by 4 bases, with 15 bases between them. The CDR3 DNA reads TGCAGTGCTAGAATACAGGAAAAAGGGAATCAGCCCCAGCATTTT. As protein: CSARIQEKGNQPQHF.

This clonotype was seen many times. J is TRBJ2-3 and V is TRBV9, with D tentatively TRBD2 (5 bases). V dropped 1 base and J dropped 4 bases, with 10 bases sitting between them. Looked up from germline, CDR1 is SGDLS and CDR2 is YYNGEE. The CDR3 is 14 residues long. The CDR3 sequence: CASSVIAGADTQYF. CDR3 nucleotide sequence: TGTGCCAGCAGCGTAATTGCGGGCGCAGATACGCAGTATTTT.

This clonotype turned up a few times. The rearrangement links TRBV28 to TRBJ2-5, with TRBD2 matching over 8 bases. The junction had 14 bases not matched to a gene; V was cut back by 1 base and J by 4 bases. CDR1 is MDHEN, CDR2 SYDVKM, per germline. The CDR3 spans 18 residues. CDR3 region: CASSLSEREPIRGETQYF. In DNA, the CDR3 is TGTGCCAGCAGTTTATCGGAGCGGGAGCCCATTAGGGGAGAGACCCAGTACTTC.

The chain couples TRBV14 to TRBJ2-5; no definite D call. The germline V gene has CDR1 SGHDN and CDR2 FVKESK. The CDR3 runs 16 residues. V lost 1 base to trimming and J lost 0 bases, with 12 bases between them. CDR3 residues: CASSQASNPYQETQYF. The CDR3 DNA reads as TGTGCCAGCAGCCAAGCCTCCAATCCGTACCAAGAGACCCAGTACTTC.

V usage is TRBV5-1 and J usage is TRBJ2-5; D may be TRBD2 (6 bases). CDR3 length: 14 amino acids. Trimming left V 2 bases short and J 2 bases short, with 10 bases between. CDR1 SGHRS and CDR2 YFSETQ come from the germline V gene. CDR3 DNA: TGCGCCAGCAGCTTCTACGGGACTCAAGAGACCCAGTACTTC. It yields the protein CASSFYGTQETQYF.

This clonotype was detected only a few times. The chain combines TRBV7-2 with TRBJ2-2; D not certain. Germline V gene sequence: CDR1 SGHTA, CDR2 FQGNSA. The CDR3 covers 16 residues. Trimming stripped 0 bases from V and 2 bases from J, with 10 bases between. CDR3 amino acids: CASSLAPPGNTGELFF. The DNA of the CDR3 is TGTGCCAGCAGCTTAGCCCCTCCGGGTAACACCGGGGAGCTGTTTTTT.

This chain links TRBV4-1 with TRBJ2-7; maybe TRBD2 (5 bases). CDR1 is MGHRA and CDR2 is YSYEKL in the germline V gene. The V gene lost 4 bases and the J gene lost 0 bases, with 13 bases spanning the gap. This CDR3 spans 15 amino acids. The CDR3 loop reads CASSRSGMGSYEQYF. CDR3 coding DNA: TGCGCCAGCAGCCGGAGCGGCATGGGCTCCTACGAGCAGTACTTC.

J is TRBJ1-5 and V is TRBV28; D possibly corresponds to TRBD1 (6 bases). Germline lookup yields CDR1 MDHEN and CDR2 SYDVKM. Trimming cost V 8 bases and J 1 base, with 12 bases left between them. This CDR3 spans 14 amino acids. CDR3 amino acids: CASLPGQSNQPQHF. In DNA, the CDR3 is TGTGCCAGCCTACCCGGACAGAGCAATCAGCCCCAGCATTTT.

The chain has TRBV7-6 and TRBJ1-5; TRBD1 matches at 10 bases. The CDR3 totals 16 residues. Germline CDR1 is SGHVS and CDR2 is FNYEAQ. V lost 4 bases to trimming and J lost 3 bases; unmatched junction nucleotides: 6. The CDR3 here is CASSSRDRGINQPQHF. CDR3 coding DNA: TGTGCCAGCAGCTCACGGGACAGGGGTATCAATCAGCCCCAGCATTTT.

This clonotype was seen a few times. This chain links TRBV10-3 with TRBJ2-2; the D is unclear. V lost 11 bases and J lost 0, with 13 bases in between. In germline, CDR1 is ENHRY, CDR2 SYGVKD. This CDR3 comprises 14 residues. The CDR3 sequence: CASRPAANTGELFF. In DNA form, the CDR3 reads TGTGCCTCACGCCCCGCAGCGAACACCGGGGAGCTGTTTTTT.

This clonotype was counted ten times or more. The chain recombines TRBV7-2 with TRBJ2-6; 9 bases are shared with TRBD1. The CDR3 runs to 18 residues. The V and J ends lost 3 bases and 4 bases, in that order; junction bases with no gene match: 10. CDR1 and CDR2 from the germline V gene are SGHTA and FQGNSA. The CDR3 sequence: CASSFSGTGFSGANVLTF. As DNA, the CDR3 is TGTGCCAGCAGCTTTTCCGGGACAGGGTTTTCCGGGGCCAACGTCCTGACTTTC.

This clonotype has just a few counts. The chain has TRBV20-1 and TRBJ1-3; D is possibly TRBD1 (5 bases). This CDR3 spans 14 amino acids. Germline loops: CDR1 DFQATT, CDR2 SNEGSKA (reference sequence). V shed 1 base and J shed 4 bases, with 11 bases lying between them. In DNA form, the CDR3 reads TGCAGTGCTAGAGGAGGCGGGGACGGAAACACCATATATTTT. It encodes CSARGGGDGNTIYF.

This clonotype was counted at least ten times. The V call is TRBV2, the J call TRBJ2-3; 7 bases agree with TRBD2. The CDR3 is made up of 13 amino acids. Germline CDR1 and CDR2: SNHLY and FYNNEI. Trimming took 4 bases from V and 5 from J; bases not matched to a gene: 3. The CDR3: CASSGTGGDTQYF. CDR3 in DNA: TGTGCCAGCAGTGGAACGGGGGGAGATACGCAGTATTTT. Full variable domain (rest looked up from reference TRBV2 and TRBJ2-3): EPEVTQTPSHQVTQMGQEVILRCVPISNHLYFYWYRQILGQKVEFLVSFYNNEISEKSEIFDDQFSVERPDGSNFTLKIRSTKLEDSAMYFCASSGTGGDTQYFGPGTRLTVL.